The 9 T cell receptor beta chains listed next were all sequenced from one sample in a study of T-cell memory formation after mild COVID-19 listed by TCRdb under 2021. Receptor amplification or capture employed 5' RACE. Sequenced using an Illumina NovaSeq 6000. In-frame beta chains were kept once TCRdb had trimmed the public reads at Q25 with fastp and called clones with MiXCR. All rows with the same CDR3 protein become a single entry with the most common DNA and genes. The sample table lists 300,000 to 400,000 distinct CDR3 sequences, 15% to 20% of them with a count of one. The ten largest clones take up around 20% of the sample. Sequenced: PBMCs or a T cell subset sorted from them (not recorded which). The receptors derive from a man aged 18 to 30 who had mild COVID-19 (a few samples of this study predate the infection). The sample titles of this study are shuffled in the database, so cell type and time point are left out; the donor was told from shared clones.

In its sample, this clonotype was seen once. The CDR3 DNA is TGTGCCAGCAGTTACTCGGGGGTAGGGGAAAAACTGTTTTTT. This codes for CASSYSGVGEKLFF. J is TRBJ1-4 and V is TRBV6-5; a weak D match, TRBD1 (5 bases). CDR3 size: 14 residues. Trimming removed 0 bases at V and 8 bases at J, with 10 bases between. The germline CDR1 and CDR2 sequences are MNHEY and SVGAGI.

CDR3 sequence (DNA): TGTGCCAGCTCACCAGTGGCAGGGGGCGCGGGAACTGAAGCTTTCTTT. Translating gives CASSPVAGGAGTEAFF. This rearrangement joins TRBV18 to TRBJ1-1, with 8 bases fitting TRBD1. Trimming took 2 bases from V and 5 from J; bases not matched to a gene: 10. CDR3 length: 16 residues. Germline V gene lookup returns CDR1 KGHSH and CDR2 LQKENI.

This clonotype has a count of ten or more. The V gene is TRBV7-8, the J gene TRBJ2-4, with unresolved D. The CDR3 has 14 amino acids. Trimming pared 5 bases from V and 6 bases from J, leaving 14 bases between. Germline CDR1 is SGHVS and CDR2 is FQNEAQ. CDR3 protein: CASSNAGWVNIQYF. As DNA, the CDR3 is TGTGCCAGCAGCAACGCCGGTTGGGTAAACATTCAGTACTTC.

This clonotype has a handful of counts. The chain couples TRBV2 to TRBJ1-1; no definite D call. Germline CDR1 reads SNHLY; CDR2 reads FYNNEI. Trimming removed 4 bases at V and 4 bases at J, with 7 bases between. This CDR3 is built from 12 residues. Here the CDR3 DNA reads TGTGCCAGCAGTGCTGAGGCCACTGAAGCTTTCTTT. It encodes CASSAEATEAFF.

This clonotype was observed a handful of times. The V call is TRBV6-5, the J call TRBJ2-3; the D gene is possibly TRBD2 (6 bases). The CDR3 totals 15 residues. The ends were cut back, 7 bases at V and 0 bases at J, with 14 bases in the middle. Germline V gene sequence: CDR1 MNHEY, CDR2 SVGAGI. Written as DNA, the CDR3 is TGTGCCAGCACCCGGGACTTTTCTAGCACAGATACGCAGTATTTT. Protein: CASTRDFSSTDTQYF.

The genes are TRBV10-3 and TRBJ1-5; TRBD1 agrees at 9 bases. Germline trimming cut 4 bases from V and 2 bases from J; bases unmatched to any gene: 12. The CDR3 extends over 18 amino acids. The V gene's germline CDR1 is ENHRY and CDR2 SYGVKD. The CDR3 DNA follows: TGTGCCATCAGTGGCTCCTCGACAGGGGGATCGGGCAATCAGCCCCAGCATTTT. This translates into CAISGSSTGGSGNQPQHF.

The chain is built from TRBV10-3 and TRBJ2-3; 14 nucleotides line up with TRBD2. Per the germline V gene, CDR1 is ENHRY and CDR2 is SYGVKD. The ends lost 2 bases at V and 6 bases at J; junction bases unmatched: 10. This CDR3 is 18 amino acids long. CDR3 sequence reads: CAISEGLAGGTGPDTQYF. The DNA of the CDR3 is TGTGCCATCAGTGAGGGACTAGCGGGGGGCACTGGGCCGGATACGCAGTATTTT.

This clonotype was detected once. The chain couples TRBV7-9 to TRBJ2-5; perhaps D is TRBD1 or TRBD2 (5 bases each). The V end lost 8 bases, the J end lost 1 base, and 11 bases lay between the germline ends. Germline-derived CDR1 and CDR2 are SEHNR and FQNEAQ (reference sequence). The CDR3 covers 13 residues. The CDR3 bases are TGTGCCAGCGGGGCCGGGGTCCAAGAGACCCAGTACTTC. It yields the protein CASGAGVQETQYF.

This clonotype was recorded a few times. The chain links TRBV13 to TRBJ1-1; possible D gene TRBD1, 5 bases. V lost 11 bases to trimming and J lost 4 bases, with 5 bases between them. The CDR3 totals 9 residues. The germline CDR1 and CDR2 sequences are PRHDT and FYEKMQ (reference sequence). CDR3 coding DNA: TGTGCCGGGGGCACTGAAGCTTTCTTT. Protein: CAGGTEAFF.